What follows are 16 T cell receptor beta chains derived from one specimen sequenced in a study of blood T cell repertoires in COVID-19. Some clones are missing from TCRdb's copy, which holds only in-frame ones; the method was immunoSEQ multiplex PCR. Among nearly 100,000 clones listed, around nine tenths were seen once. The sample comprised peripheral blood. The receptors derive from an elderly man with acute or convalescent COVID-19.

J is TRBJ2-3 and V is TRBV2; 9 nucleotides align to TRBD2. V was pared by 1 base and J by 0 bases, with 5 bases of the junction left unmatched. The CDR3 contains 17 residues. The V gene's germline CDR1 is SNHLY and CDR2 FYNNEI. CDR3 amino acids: CASSEGMAGGSTDTQYF. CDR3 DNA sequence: TGTGCCAGCAGTGAAGGGATGGCGGGAGGGAGCACAGATACGCAGTATTTT.

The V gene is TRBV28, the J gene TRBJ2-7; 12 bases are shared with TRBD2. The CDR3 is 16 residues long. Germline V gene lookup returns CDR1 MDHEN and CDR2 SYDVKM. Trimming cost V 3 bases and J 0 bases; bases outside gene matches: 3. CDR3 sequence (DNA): TGTGCCAGCAGTTTGCCTAGCGGGAGGGCCTCCTACGAGCAGTACTTC. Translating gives CASSLPSGRASYEQYF.

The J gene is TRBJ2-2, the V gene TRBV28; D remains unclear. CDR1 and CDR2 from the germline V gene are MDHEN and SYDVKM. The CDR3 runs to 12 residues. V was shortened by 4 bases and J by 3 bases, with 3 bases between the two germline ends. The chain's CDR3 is CASSSYTGELFF. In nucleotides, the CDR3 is TGTGCCAGCAGTTCGTACACCGGGGAGCTGTTTTTT.

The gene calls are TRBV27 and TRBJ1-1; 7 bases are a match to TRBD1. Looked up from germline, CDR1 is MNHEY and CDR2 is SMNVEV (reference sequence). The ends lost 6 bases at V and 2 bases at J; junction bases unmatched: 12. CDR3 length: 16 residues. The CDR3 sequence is CASSLMGQSTNTEAFF. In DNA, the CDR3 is TGTGCCAGCAGCCTTATGGGACAGTCGACCAACACTGAAGCTTTCTTT.

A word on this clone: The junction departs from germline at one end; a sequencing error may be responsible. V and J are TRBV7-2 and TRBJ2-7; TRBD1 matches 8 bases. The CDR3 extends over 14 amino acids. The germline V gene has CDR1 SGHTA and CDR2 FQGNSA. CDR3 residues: CASSLRQGAYGQYF. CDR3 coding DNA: TGTGCCAGCAGCTTACGGCAGGGGGCCTACGGGCAGTACTTC.

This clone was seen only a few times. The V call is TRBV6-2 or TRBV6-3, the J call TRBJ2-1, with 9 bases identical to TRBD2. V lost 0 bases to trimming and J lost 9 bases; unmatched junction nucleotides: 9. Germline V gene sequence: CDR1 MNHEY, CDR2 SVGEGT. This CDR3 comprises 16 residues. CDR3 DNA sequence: TGTGCCAGCAGTTACTCGTTTATAGCGGGAGTGGGTGAGCAGTTCTTC. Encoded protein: CASSYSFIAGVGEQFF.

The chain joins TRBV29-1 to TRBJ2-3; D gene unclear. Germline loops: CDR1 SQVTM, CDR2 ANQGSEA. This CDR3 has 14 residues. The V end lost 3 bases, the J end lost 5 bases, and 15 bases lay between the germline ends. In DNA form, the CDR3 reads TGCAGCGTTGACCCGTCTCTGAGAGGAGATACGCAGTATTTT. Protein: CSVDPSLRGDTQYF.

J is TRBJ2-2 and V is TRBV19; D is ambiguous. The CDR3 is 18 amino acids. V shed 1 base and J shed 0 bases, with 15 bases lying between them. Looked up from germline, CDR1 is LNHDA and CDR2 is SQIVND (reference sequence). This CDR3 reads CASSIGLNGRTNTGELFF. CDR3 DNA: TGTGCCAGTAGTATAGGCTTAAACGGTAGAACGAACACCGGGGAGCTGTTTTTT.

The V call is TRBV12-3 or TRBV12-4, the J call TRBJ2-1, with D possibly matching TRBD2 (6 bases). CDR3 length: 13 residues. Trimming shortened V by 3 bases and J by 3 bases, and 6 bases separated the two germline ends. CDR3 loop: CASSLRDYNEQFF. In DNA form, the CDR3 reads TGTGCCAGCAGTTTGCGGGACTACAATGAGCAGTTCTTC.

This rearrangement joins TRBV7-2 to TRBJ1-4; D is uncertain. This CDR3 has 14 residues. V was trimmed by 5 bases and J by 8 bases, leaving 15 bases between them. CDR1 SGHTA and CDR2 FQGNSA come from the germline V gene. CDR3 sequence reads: CASSPSGPGEKLFF. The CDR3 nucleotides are TGTGCCAGCAGCCCTAGTGGGCCGGGGGAAAAACTGTTTTTT.

The DNA for the CDR3 is TGTGCCAGCAGTTTTGGGAGGAGTTGGCCGCAGTATTTT. Its translation is CASSFGRSWPQYF. The chain links TRBV27 to TRBJ2-3; tentatively, D is TRBD2 (6 bases). V lost 3 bases and J lost 10, with 14 bases in between. Germline V gene data show CDR1 as MNHEY and CDR2 as SMNVEV (reference sequence). The CDR3 runs 13 residues.

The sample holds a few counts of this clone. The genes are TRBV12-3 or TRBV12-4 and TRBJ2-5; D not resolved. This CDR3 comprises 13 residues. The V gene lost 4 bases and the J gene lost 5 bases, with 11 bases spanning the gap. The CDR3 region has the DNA TGTGCCAGCAGTTGGCTAGTATATGAGACCCAGTACTTC. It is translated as CASSWLVYETQYF.

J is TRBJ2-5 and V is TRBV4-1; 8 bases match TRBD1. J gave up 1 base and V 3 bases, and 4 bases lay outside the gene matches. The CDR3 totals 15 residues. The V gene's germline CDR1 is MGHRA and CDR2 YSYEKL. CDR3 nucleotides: TGCGCCAGCAGCCACCGACAGGGGCCCCAAGAGACCCAGTACTTC. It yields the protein CASSHRQGPQETQYF.

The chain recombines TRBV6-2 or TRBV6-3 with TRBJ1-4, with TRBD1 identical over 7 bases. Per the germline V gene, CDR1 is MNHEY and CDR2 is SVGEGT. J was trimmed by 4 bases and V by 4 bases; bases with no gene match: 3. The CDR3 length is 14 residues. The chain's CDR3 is CASSLGQLNEKLFF. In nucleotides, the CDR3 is TGTGCCAGCAGTTTGGGACAGCTTAATGAAAAACTGTTTTTT.

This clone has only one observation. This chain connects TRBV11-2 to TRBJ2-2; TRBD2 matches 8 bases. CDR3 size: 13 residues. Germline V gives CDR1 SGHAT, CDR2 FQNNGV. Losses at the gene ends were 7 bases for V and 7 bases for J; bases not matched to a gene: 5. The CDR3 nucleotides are TGTGCCAGCAAACGTAGCGGGATCGGGGAGCTGTTTTTT. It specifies CASKRSGIGELFF.

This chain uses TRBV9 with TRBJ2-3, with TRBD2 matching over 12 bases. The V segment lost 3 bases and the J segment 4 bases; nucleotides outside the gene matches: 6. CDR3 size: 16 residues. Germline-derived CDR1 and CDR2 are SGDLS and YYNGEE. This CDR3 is CASSAGTSGFADTQYF. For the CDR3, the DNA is TGTGCCAGCAGCGCCGGGACTAGCGGGTTTGCAGATACGCAGTATTTT.